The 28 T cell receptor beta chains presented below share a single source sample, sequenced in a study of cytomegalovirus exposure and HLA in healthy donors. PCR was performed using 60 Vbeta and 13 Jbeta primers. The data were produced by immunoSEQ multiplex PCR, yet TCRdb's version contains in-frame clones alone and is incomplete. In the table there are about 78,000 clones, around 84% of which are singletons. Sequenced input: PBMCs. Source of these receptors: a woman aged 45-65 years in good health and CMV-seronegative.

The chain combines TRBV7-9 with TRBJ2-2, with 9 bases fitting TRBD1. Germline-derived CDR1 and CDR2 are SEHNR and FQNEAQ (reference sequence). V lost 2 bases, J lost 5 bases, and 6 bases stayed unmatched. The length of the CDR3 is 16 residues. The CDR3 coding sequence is TGTGCCAGCAGCTTAAGGACGACAGGGGGGACCGGGGAGCTGTTTTTT. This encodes CASSLRTTGGTGELFF.

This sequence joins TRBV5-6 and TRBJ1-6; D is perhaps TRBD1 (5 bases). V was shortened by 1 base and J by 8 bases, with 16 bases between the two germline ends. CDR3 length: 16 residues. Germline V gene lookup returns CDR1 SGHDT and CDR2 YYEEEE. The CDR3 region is CASSLYFKQADSPLHF. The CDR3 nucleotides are TGTGCCAGCAGCTTGTATTTTAAACAGGCTGATTCACCCCTCCACTTT.

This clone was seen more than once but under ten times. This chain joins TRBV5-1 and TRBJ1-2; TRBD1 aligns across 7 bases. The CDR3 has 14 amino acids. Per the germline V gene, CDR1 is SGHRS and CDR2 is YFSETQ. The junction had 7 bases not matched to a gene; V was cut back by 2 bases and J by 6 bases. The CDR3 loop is CASSLGSRGNGYTF. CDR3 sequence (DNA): TGCGCCAGCAGCTTAGGTAGCAGGGGGAATGGCTACACCTTC.

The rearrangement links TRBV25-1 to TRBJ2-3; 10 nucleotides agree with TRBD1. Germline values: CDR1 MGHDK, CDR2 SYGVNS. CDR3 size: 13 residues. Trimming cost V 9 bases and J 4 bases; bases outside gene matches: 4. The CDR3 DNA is TGTGCCAGTACGACAGGGGGCGCAGATACGCAGTATTTT. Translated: CASTTGGADTQYF. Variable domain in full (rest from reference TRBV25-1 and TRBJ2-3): EADIYQTPRYLVIGTGKKITLECSQTMGHDKMYWYQQDPGMELHLIHYSYGVNSTEKGDLSSESTVSRIRTEHFPLTLESARPSHTSQYLCASTTGGADTQYFGPGTRLTVL.

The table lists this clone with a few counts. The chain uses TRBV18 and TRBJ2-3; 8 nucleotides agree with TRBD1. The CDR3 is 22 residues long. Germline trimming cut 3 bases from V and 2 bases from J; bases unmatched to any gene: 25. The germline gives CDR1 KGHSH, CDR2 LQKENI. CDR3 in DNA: TGTGCCAGCTCACCCTGGATACTAGGACAGGGAATCGTTACTCCAACCACAGATACGCAGTATTTT. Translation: CASSPWILGQGIVTPTTDTQYF.

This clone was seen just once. CDR3 nucleotides: TGTGCCAGCAGTTCCGGGACTAGCGGCTATAGCACAGATACGCAGTATTTT. It is translated as CASSSGTSGYSTDTQYF. The chain couples TRBV28 to TRBJ2-3; TRBD2 matches at 11 bases. The CDR3 has 17 amino acids. Germline assignment: CDR1 MDHEN and CDR2 SYDVKM. The V and J ends lost 4 bases and 0 bases, in that order; junction bases with no gene match: 6.

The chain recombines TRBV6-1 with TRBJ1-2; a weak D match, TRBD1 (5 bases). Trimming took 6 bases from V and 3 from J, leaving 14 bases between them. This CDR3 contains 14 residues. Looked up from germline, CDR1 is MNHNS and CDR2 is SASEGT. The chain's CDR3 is CASRQRGSDYGYTF. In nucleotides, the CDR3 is TGTGCCAGCAGGCAACGGGGGTCCGACTATGGCTACACCTTC.

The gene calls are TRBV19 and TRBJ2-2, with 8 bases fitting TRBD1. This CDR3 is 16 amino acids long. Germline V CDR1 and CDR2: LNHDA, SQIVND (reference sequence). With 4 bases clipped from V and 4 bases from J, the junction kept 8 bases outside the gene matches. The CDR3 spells CASSNFQGAVTGELFF. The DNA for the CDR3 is TGTGCCAGTAGTAATTTTCAGGGGGCGGTCACCGGGGAGCTGTTTTTT.

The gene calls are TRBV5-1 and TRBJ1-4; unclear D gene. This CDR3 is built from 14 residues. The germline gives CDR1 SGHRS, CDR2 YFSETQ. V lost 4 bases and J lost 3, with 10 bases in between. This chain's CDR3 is CASSEVPANEKLFF. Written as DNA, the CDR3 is TGCGCCAGCAGCGAGGTGCCGGCTAATGAAAAACTGTTTTTT. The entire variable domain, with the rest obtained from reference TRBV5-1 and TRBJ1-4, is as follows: KAGVTQTPRYLIKTRGQQVTLSCSPISGHRSVSWYQQTPGQGLQFLFEYFSETQRNKGNFPGRFSGRQFSNSRSEMNVSTLELGDSALYLCASSEVPANEKLFFGSGTQLSVL.

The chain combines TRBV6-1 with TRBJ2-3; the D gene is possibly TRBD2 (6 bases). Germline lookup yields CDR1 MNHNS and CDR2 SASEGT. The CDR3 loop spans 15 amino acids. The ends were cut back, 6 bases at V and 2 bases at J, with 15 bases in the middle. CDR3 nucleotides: TGTGCCAGCAGAGAATCCGCGGGGTTCACAGATACGCAGTATTTT. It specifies CASRESAGFTDTQYF.

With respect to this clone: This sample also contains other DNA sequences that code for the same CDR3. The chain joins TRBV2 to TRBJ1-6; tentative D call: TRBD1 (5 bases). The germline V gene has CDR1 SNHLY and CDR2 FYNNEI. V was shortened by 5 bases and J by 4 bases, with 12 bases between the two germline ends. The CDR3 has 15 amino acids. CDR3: CASSPQAMYNSPLHF. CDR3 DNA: TGTGCCAGCAGTCCACAGGCGATGTATAATTCACCCCTCCACTTT.

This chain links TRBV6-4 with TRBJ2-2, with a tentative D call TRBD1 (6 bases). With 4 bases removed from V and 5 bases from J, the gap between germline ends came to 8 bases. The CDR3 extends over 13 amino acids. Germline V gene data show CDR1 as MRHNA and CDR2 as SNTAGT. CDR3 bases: TGTGCCAGCAGTGGGACAGAAACCGGGGAGCTGTTTTTT. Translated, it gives CASSGTETGELFF.

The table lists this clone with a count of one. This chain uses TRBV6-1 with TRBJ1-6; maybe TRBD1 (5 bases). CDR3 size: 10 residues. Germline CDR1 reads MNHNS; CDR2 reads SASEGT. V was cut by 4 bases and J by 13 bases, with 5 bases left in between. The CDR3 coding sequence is TGTGCCAGCAGTGCAGGGCCCCTCCACTTT. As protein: CASSAGPLHF.

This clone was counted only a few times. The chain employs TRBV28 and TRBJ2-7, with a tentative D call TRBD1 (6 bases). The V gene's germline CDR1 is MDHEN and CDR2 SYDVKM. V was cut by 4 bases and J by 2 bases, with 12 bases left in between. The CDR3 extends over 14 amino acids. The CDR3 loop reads CASSYQGGAYEQYF. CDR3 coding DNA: TGTGCCAGCAGTTATCAAGGGGGAGCCTACGAGCAGTACTTC. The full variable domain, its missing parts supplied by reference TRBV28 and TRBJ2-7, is DVKVTQSSRYLVKRTGEKVFLECVQDMDHENMFWYRQDPGLGLRLIYFSYDVKMKEKGDIPEGYSVSREKKERFSLILESASTNQTSMYLCASSYQGGAYEQYFGPGTRLTVT.

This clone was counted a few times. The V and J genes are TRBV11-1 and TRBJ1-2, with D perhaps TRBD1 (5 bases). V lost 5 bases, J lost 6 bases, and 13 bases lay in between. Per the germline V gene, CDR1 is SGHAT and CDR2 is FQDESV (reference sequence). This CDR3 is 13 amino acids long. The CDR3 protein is CASSERWGDGYTF. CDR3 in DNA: TGTGCCAGCAGCGAAAGGTGGGGGGATGGCTACACCTTC.

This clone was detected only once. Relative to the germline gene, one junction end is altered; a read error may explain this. In DNA, the CDR3 is TGCAGCGTGGGGACAGGGGTGAACACTGACGCTTTCTTT. Translation gives CSVGTGVNTDAFF. The chain has TRBV29-1 and TRBJ1-1; 10 bases fit TRBD1. The germline CDR1 and CDR2 sequences are SQVTM and ANQGSEA. The length of the CDR3 is 13 residues.

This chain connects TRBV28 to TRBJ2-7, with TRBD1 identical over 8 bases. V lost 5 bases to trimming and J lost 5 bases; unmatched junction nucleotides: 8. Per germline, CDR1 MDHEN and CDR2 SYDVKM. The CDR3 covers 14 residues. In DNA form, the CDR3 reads TGTGCCAGCAGTCCACCGACAGGGGCCCACGAGCAGTACTTC. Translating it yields CASSPPTGAHEQYF.

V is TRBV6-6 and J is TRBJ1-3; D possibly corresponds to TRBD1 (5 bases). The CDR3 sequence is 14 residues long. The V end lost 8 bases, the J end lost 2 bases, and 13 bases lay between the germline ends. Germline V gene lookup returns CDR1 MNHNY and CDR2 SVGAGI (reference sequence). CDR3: CASRSREAGNTIYF. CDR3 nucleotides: TGTGCCAGCCGGAGCAGGGAAGCTGGAAACACCATATATTTT.

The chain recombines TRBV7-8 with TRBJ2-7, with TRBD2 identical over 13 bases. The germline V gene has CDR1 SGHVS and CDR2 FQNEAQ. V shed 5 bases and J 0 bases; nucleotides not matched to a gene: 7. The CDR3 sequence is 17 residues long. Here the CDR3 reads CASSGRLAGGFSYEQYF. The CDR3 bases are TGTGCCAGCAGCGGGCGACTAGCGGGAGGTTTCTCCTACGAGCAGTACTTC. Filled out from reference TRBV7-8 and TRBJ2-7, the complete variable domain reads GAGVSQSPRYKVAKRGQDVALRCDPISGHVSLFWYQQALGQGPEFLTYFQNEAQLDKSGLPSDRFFAERPEGSVSTLKIQRTQQEDSAVYLCASSGRLAGGFSYEQYFGPGTRLTVT.

The CDR3 sequence: CASSLWHSSGNTIYF. Written as DNA, the CDR3 is TGTGCCAGCAGCTTGTGGCACAGCTCTGGAAACACCATATATTTT. The chain employs TRBV5-5 and TRBJ1-3, with D uncertain. The CDR3 is 15 amino acids. Trimming took 1 base from V and 0 from J, leaving 8 bases between them. The germline V gene has CDR1 SGHKS and CDR2 YYEKEE (reference sequence).

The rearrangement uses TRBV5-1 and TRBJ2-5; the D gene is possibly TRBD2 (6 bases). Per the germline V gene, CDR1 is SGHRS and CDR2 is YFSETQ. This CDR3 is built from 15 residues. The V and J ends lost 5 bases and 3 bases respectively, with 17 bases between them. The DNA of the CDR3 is TGCGCCAGCAGTCCTATCCTGCGGGGCGAAGAGACCCAGTACTTC. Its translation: CASSPILRGEETQYF.

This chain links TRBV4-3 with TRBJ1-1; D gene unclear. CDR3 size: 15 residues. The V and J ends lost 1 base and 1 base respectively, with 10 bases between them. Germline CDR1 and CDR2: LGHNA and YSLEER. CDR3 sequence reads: CASSQAPSGNTEAFF. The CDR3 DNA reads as TGCGCCAGCAGCCAAGCTCCTTCGGGGAACACTGAAGCTTTCTTT.

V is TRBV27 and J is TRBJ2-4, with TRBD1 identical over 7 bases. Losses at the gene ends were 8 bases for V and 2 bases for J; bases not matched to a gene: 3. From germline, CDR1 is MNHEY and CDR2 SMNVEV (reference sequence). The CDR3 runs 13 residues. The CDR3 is CASQQGSKNIQYF. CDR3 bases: TGTGCCAGCCAACAGGGGTCCAAAAACATTCAGTACTTC.

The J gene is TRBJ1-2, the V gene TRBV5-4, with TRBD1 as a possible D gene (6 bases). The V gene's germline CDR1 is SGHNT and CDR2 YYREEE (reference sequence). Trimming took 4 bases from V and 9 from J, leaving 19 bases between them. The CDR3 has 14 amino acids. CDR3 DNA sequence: TGTGCCAGCAGCCACGGGACACCTTTGGGTAGCTACACCTTC. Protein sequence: CASSHGTPLGSYTF.

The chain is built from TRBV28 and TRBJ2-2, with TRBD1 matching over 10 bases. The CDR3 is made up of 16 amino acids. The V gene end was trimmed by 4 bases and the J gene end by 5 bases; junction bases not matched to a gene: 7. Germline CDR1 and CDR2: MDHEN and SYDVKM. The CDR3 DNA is TGTGCCAGCAGTTCGCGGGACAGGGGAACAACCGGGGAGCTGTTTTTT. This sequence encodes CASSSRDRGTTGELFF.

The chain's CDR3 is CASSGLADKPSTPTDTQYF. CDR3 in DNA: TGTGCCAGCAGTGGATTGGCAGACAAACCCTCAACTCCCACAGATACGCAGTATTTT. J is TRBJ2-3 and V is TRBV2; D gene uncertain. The germline V and J ends were trimmed by 4 bases and 2 bases, with 25 bases remaining between them. This CDR3 spans 19 amino acids. Germline values: CDR1 SNHLY, CDR2 FYNNEI.

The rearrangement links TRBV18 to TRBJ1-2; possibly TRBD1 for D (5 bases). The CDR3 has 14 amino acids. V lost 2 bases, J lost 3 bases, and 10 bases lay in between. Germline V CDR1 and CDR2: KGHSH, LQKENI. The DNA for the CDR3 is TGTGCCAGCTCACCAAAGACAGTGGACTATGGCTACACCTTC. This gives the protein CASSPKTVDYGYTF.

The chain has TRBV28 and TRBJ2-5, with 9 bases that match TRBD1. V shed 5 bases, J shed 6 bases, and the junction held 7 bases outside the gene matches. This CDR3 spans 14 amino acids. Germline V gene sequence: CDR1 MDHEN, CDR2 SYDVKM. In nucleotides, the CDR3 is TGTGCCAGCAGTCCCGGGACAGGGATACAGACCCAGTACTTC. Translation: CASSPGTGIQTQYF.